The 28 T cell receptor beta chains presented below share a single source sample, sequenced in a study of blood T cell repertoires in COVID-19. Clones were read by immunoSEQ multiplex PCR, and TCRdb kept only the in-frame ones, dropping some. The top ten clones hold around 14% of a sample with about 79,000 clones, roughly 89% of them seen once. Sample: peripheral blood. The receptors come from a man in his sixties or seventies with active or convalescent COVID-19.

The J gene is TRBJ1-4, the V gene TRBV5-6; D ambiguous. Looked up from germline, CDR1 is SGHDT and CDR2 is YYEEEE. Between the trimmed V and J ends, which lost 2 bases and 6 bases, there was a span of 11 bases. The CDR3 covers 14 residues. The CDR3, as DNA: TGTGCCAGCAGCTTAAGAGGGCTCGATGAAAAACTGTTTTTT. It encodes CASSLRGLDEKLFF.

Only a few counts were recorded for this clone. This chain links TRBV4-2 with TRBJ1-6, with 9 bases that match TRBD1. Germline assignment: CDR1 LGHNA and CDR2 YNFKEQ. With V trimmed by 2 bases and J by 9 bases, 5 bases remained unmatched. The CDR3 runs to 15 residues. The CDR3 region has the DNA TGTGCCAGCAGCCAAATAGGGACAGGGCTTTCACCCCTCCACTTT. Translating gives CASSQIGTGLSPLHF.

This sequence joins TRBV28 and TRBJ1-3; 12 nucleotides agree with TRBD1. The trim removed 7 bases at V and 8 bases at J, leaving 15 bases unmatched. CDR1 and CDR2 from the germline V gene are MDHEN and SYDVKM. The CDR3 has 17 amino acids. The CDR3 nucleotides are TGTGCCAGCAAGGGCCTAATCCCGGGACAGGGGGCATACACCATATATTTT. Protein sequence: CASKGLIPGQGAYTIYF. The whole variable domain, remainder taken from reference TRBV28 and TRBJ1-3, is DVKVTQSSRYLVKRTGEKVFLECVQDMDHENMFWYRQDPGLGLRLIYFSYDVKMKEKGDIPEGYSVSREKKERFSLILESASTNQTSMYLCASKGLIPGQGAYTIYFGEGSWLTVV.

This clone has only one observation. The chain uses TRBV5-8 and TRBJ2-7; TRBD2 agrees at 10 bases. Germline V gene data show CDR1 as SGHTS and CDR2 as YDEGEE. The CDR3 runs 15 residues. After removal of 2 bases from V and 3 bases from J, the junction contained 5 bases not matched to a gene. The CDR3 DNA sequence: TGTGCCAGCAGCTTCTCCGGGACTAGCGTCTACGAGCAGTACTTC. Translation: CASSFSGTSVYEQYF.

Only one count was recorded for this clone. The chain couples TRBV5-1 to TRBJ1-4, with a weak D call TRBD1 (5 bases). The germline gives CDR1 SGHRS, CDR2 YFSETQ. The CDR3 totals 15 residues. V shed 3 bases and J shed 8 bases, with 17 bases lying between them. The CDR3 spells CASSSLTGGGEKLFF. As DNA, the CDR3 is TGCGCCAGCAGCTCTCTAACGGGCGGGGGAGAAAAACTGTTTTTT.

The CDR3 DNA sequence: TGTGCCAGCAGCCCGACAGGGGGCCTGAACACCGGGGAGCTGTTTTTT. Amino acid sequence: CASSPTGGLNTGELFF. The V gene is TRBV5-4, the J gene TRBJ2-2; 10 bases align to TRBD1. In germline, CDR1 is SGHNT, CDR2 YYREEE (reference sequence). The CDR3 loop spans 16 amino acids. Trimming at V came to 4 bases and at J to 1 base, leaving 4 bases not matched to a gene.

As DNA, the CDR3 is TGTGCCAGCAGCCCTATGTCAGCGGGGGGATACACCGGGGAGCTGTTTTTT. Translation: CASSPMSAGGYTGELFF. The chain carries TRBV5-4 and TRBJ2-2; 9 positions match TRBD2. The CDR3 covers 17 residues. Trimming removed 4 bases from V and 3 bases from J; junction bases left unmatched: 10. CDR1 and CDR2 (germline): SGHNT, YYREEE (reference sequence).

The chain links TRBV7-6 to TRBJ2-5; TRBD1 matches at 7 bases. CDR1 SGHVS and CDR2 FNYEAQ come from the germline V gene. V gave up 2 bases and J gave up 1 base; unmatched junction bases: 13. The CDR3 loop spans 18 amino acids. The CDR3 DNA reads as TGTGCCAGCAGCTTACTGGTTCCTGGACAGGTTAGCCAAGAGACCCAGTACTTC. The encoded protein is CASSLLVPGQVSQETQYF.

The gene calls are TRBV4-1 and TRBJ2-1; 10 nucleotides line up with TRBD1. The germline V gene encodes CDR1 MGHRA and CDR2 YSYEKL. The CDR3 is made up of 16 amino acids. The V and J ends lost 0 bases and 2 bases, in that order; junction bases with no gene match: 1. The chain's CDR3 is CASSQETGGAYNEQFF. CDR3 nucleotides: TGCGCCAGCAGCCAAGAGACAGGGGGCGCCTACAATGAGCAGTTCTTC.

As regards this clone: One end of the junction fails to match germline, which may point to a read error. V and J are TRBV28 and TRBJ1-2; TRBD1 matches at 9 bases. The CDR3 contains 15 residues. In germline, CDR1 is MDHEN, CDR2 SYDVKM. The CDR3 here is CASRTGTGLLRTPSF. In DNA, the CDR3 is TGTGCCAGCAGGACCGGGACAGGGCTCTTGCGAACCCCATCCTTC.

The rearrangement joins TRBV19 to TRBJ2-1, with D perhaps TRBD2 (6 bases). V lost 4 bases and J lost 0, with 10 bases in between. CDR3 length: 15 amino acids. Germline lookup yields CDR1 LNHDA and CDR2 SQIVND (reference sequence). The CDR3 here is CASSTGLGSYNEQFF. The CDR3 coding sequence is TGTGCCAGTAGTACGGGACTCGGCTCCTACAATGAGCAGTTCTTC. Using reference TRBV19 and TRBJ2-1 for the parts outside the CDR3, the full variable domain is DGGITQSPKYLFRKEGQNVTLSCEQNLNHDAMYWYRQDPGQGLRLIYYSQIVNDFQKGDIAEGYSVSREKKESFPLTVTSAQKNPTAFYLCASSTGLGSYNEQFFGPGTRLTVL.

The chain combines TRBV9 with TRBJ1-2; perhaps TRBD1 as D (5 bases). V was shortened by 3 bases and J by 2 bases, with 14 bases between the two germline ends. The CDR3 runs to 15 residues. CDR1 and CDR2 (germline): SGDLS, YYNGEE. CDR3 region: CASSASGGMNYGYTF. Here the CDR3 DNA reads TGTGCCAGCAGCGCCTCCGGGGGGATGAACTATGGCTACACCTTC.

J is TRBJ2-2 and V is TRBV3-1 (or the pseudogene TRBV3-2); 8 bases map to TRBD1. This CDR3 comprises 15 residues. Germline loops: CDR1 LGHDT, CDR2 YNNKEL (reference sequence). Trimming took 0 bases from V and 8 from J; bases not matched to a gene: 5. The CDR3 sequence: CASSQDPGGAGELFF. Written as DNA, the CDR3 is TGTGCCAGCAGCCAAGATCCAGGGGGCGCGGGGGAGCTGTTTTTT.

The chain joins TRBV15 to TRBJ2-2; TRBD2 aligns across 7 bases. The CDR3 is made up of 14 amino acids. CDR1 is LNHNV and CDR2 is YYDKDF in the germline V gene (reference sequence). Germline trimming cut 5 bases from V and 7 bases from J; bases unmatched to any gene: 7. CDR3 protein: CATSPLRGFGELFF. CDR3 sequence (DNA): TGTGCCACCAGCCCCTTGCGGGGGTTCGGGGAGCTGTTTTTT.

This chain joins TRBV28 and TRBJ1-2, with D perhaps matching TRBD1 (6 bases). The CDR3 extends over 16 amino acids. The V gene lost 2 bases and the J gene lost 8 bases, with 21 bases spanning the gap. Germline V gives CDR1 MDHEN, CDR2 SYDVKM. CDR3 sequence (DNA): TGTGCCAGCAGTTTAAAGGGTTTAGTTTCTAGGGGGGGCTACACCTTC. Residues: CASSLKGLVSRGGYTF.

The rearrangement links TRBV7-9 to TRBJ1-1; D is perhaps TRBD1 (5 bases). The germline V and J ends were trimmed by 5 bases and 3 bases, with 16 bases remaining between them. Germline assignment: CDR1 SEHNR and CDR2 FQNEAQ (reference sequence). The CDR3 is 15 residues long. The CDR3 region has the DNA TGTGCCAGCAGCCCGGGGGTGGGCAGGGACACTGAAGCTTTCTTT. It specifies CASSPGVGRDTEAFF.

This chain joins TRBV6-5 and TRBJ1-5, with TRBD1 as a possible D gene (5 bases). This CDR3 is built from 15 residues. Trimming pared 7 bases from V and 0 bases from J, leaving 13 bases between. CDR1 is MNHEY, CDR2 SVGAGI, per germline. The DNA of the CDR3 is TGTGCCAGCATACTGCGGGGGTATAGCAATCAGCCCCAGCATTTT. Residues: CASILRGYSNQPQHF.

The gene calls are TRBV7-9 and TRBJ1-2; D gene uncertain. Looked up from germline, CDR1 is SEHNR and CDR2 is FQNEAQ (reference sequence). V lost 3 bases, J lost 0 bases, and 8 bases lay in between. The CDR3 is made up of 14 amino acids. CDR3 bases: TGTGCCAGCAGCTTCGACGGAGCTAACTATGGCTACACCTTC. Residues: CASSFDGANYGYTF.

This clone was seen a few times. The V and J genes are TRBV7-9 and TRBJ2-7; perhaps TRBD1 as D (5 bases). The length of the CDR3 is 15 residues. Germline V gives CDR1 SEHNR, CDR2 FQNEAQ (reference sequence). Trimming shortened V by 7 bases and J by 1 base, and 17 bases separated the two germline ends. This CDR3 reads CASTVEDRPSYEQYF. CDR3 nucleotides: TGTGCCAGCACCGTAGAAGACAGACCTTCCTACGAGCAGTACTTC.

This rearrangement joins TRBV5-1 to TRBJ1-3; no firm D call. The CDR3 has 14 residues. Germline CDR1 reads SGHRS; CDR2 reads YFSETQ. V lost 4 bases and J lost 1, with 9 bases in between. CDR3 in amino acids: CASSVGSSGNTIYF. The CDR3 nucleotides are TGCGCCAGCAGCGTCGGGAGTTCTGGAAACACCATATATTTT.

The chain carries TRBV7-6 and TRBJ2-7; TRBD1 aligns across 9 bases. CDR3 size: 19 residues. The ends lost 1 base at V and 3 bases at J; junction bases unmatched: 16. Germline V gives CDR1 SGHVS, CDR2 FNYEAQ. CDR3 amino acids: CASSLETGGRRRGFYEQYF. As DNA, the CDR3 is TGTGCCAGCAGCTTAGAAACAGGGGGCAGACGACGGGGATTCTACGAGCAGTACTTC.

The chain links TRBV20-1 to TRBJ1-2; D uncertain. CDR3 length: 13 residues. Germline values: CDR1 DFQATT, CDR2 SNEGSKA (reference sequence). V was shortened by 3 bases and J by 4 bases, with 12 bases between the two germline ends. The chain's CDR3 is CSASLSQLYGYTF. In DNA form, the CDR3 reads TGCAGTGCTAGTCTGTCACAGCTCTATGGCTACACCTTC.

The CDR3, as DNA: TGCGCCAGCAGCTTGGCGGCTAGCGGGAGGAAAACCTACGAGCAGTACTTC. Protein: CASSLAASGRKTYEQYF. The chain recombines TRBV5-1 with TRBJ2-7, with 11 bases identical to TRBD2. This CDR3 is built from 17 residues. The V and J ends lost 0 bases and 2 bases, in that order; junction bases with no gene match: 7. Per germline, CDR1 SGHRS and CDR2 YFSETQ.

V gene TRBV19 combines with J gene TRBJ1-2; D is perhaps TRBD1 (5 bases). There are 16 residues in the CDR3. Germline V gene data show CDR1 as LNHDA and CDR2 as SQIVND (reference sequence). V gave up 6 bases and J gave up 5 bases, with 22 bases separating them. The CDR3 DNA follows: TGTGCCAGTAGCCCTCTTCGGGGGGAAAGGGTATATGGCTACACCTTC. Its protein is CASSPLRGERVYGYTF.

The chain joins TRBV4-3 to TRBJ2-1; 8 nucleotides line up with TRBD2. The trim removed 0 bases at V and 1 base at J, leaving 11 bases unmatched. The germline gives CDR1 LGHNA, CDR2 YSLEER. The CDR3 is made up of 19 amino acids. This CDR3 is CASSQDVSSGLLSYNEQFF. CDR3 coding DNA: TGCGCCAGCAGCCAAGATGTGTCTAGCGGGCTTCTATCCTACAATGAGCAGTTCTTC.

The J gene is TRBJ2-5, the V gene TRBV2, with TRBD1 matching over 8 bases. The CDR3 totals 14 residues. The ends lost 4 bases at V and 5 bases at J; junction bases unmatched: 6. CDR1 is SNHLY, CDR2 FYNNEI, per germline. The CDR3 coding sequence is TGTGCCAGCAGTGGACAGGGGCAGGGGGAGACCCAGTACTTC. Translation gives CASSGQGQGETQYF.

The V gene is TRBV2, the J gene TRBJ1-4; TRBD1 matches at 8 bases. Germline CDR1 and CDR2: SNHLY and FYNNEI. This CDR3 has 15 amino acids. J was trimmed by 8 bases and V by 5 bases; bases with no gene match: 10. The CDR3 spells CASSKTGAGGEKLFF. CDR3 sequence (DNA): TGTGCCAGCAGTAAAACGGGGGCAGGGGGCGAAAAACTGTTTTTT. The full variable domain, in which reference TRBV2 and TRBJ1-4 provide the parts outside the CDR3, is EPEVTQTPSHQVTQMGQEVILRCVPISNHLYFYWYRQILGQKVEFLVSFYNNEISEKSEIFDDQFSVERPDGSNFTLKIRSTKLEDSAMYFCASSKTGAGGEKLFFGSGTQLSVL.

This rearrangement joins TRBV7-2 to TRBJ2-5, with 9 bases identical to TRBD2. The CDR3 is 16 residues long. Per germline, CDR1 SGHTA and CDR2 FQGNSA. With V trimmed by 2 bases and J by 5 bases, 9 bases remained unmatched. The CDR3 bases are TGTGCCAGCAGCTTAAATTCCCTAGCGGGAATCGAGACCCAGTACTTC. It specifies CASSLNSLAGIETQYF.